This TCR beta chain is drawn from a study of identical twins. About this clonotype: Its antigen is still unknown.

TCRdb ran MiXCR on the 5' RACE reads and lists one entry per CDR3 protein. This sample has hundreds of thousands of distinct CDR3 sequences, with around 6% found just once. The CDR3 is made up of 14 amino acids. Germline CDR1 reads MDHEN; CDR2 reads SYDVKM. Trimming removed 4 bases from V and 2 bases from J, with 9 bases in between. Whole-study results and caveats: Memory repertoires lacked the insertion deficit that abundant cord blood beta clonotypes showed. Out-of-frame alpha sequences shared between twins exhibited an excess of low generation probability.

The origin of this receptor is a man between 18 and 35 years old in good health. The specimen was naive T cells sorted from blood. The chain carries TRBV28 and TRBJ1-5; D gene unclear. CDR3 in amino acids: CASSWEVGNQPQHF. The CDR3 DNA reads TGTGCCAGCAGTTGGGAGGTCGGCAATCAGCCCCAGCATTTT. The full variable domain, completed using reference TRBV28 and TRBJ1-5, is DVKVTQSSRYLVKRTGEKVFLECVQDMDHENMFWYRQDPGLGLRLIYFSYDVKMKEKGDIPEGYSVSREKKERFSLILESASTNQTSMYLCASSWEVGNQPQHFGDGTRLSIL.